This TCR beta chain was sequenced for a study of identical twins (dated by TCRdb to about 2016). General notes on the study: To test whether fetal clonotypes persist, the study used deep sequencing on TCR alpha and beta repertoires from monozygotic twins, unrelated adults of various ages, and cord blood. To rule out contamination, replicate twin experiments were performed at different times with different library preparation protocols.

Overall study outcomes, separate from this receptor: Zero-insertion analyses could be partly confounded by invariant T cells such as MAIT and iNKT, though diverse VJ usage argued against such confounding for most clonotypes. Excess twin sharing in beta out-of-frame sequences was weaker because fewer shared sequences lowered the signal-to-noise ratio. Out-of-frame TCR alpha sharing in monozygotic twins was systematically underestimated by recombination models, whereas sharing between unrelated individuals was in agreement with the recombination models. Abundant cord blood beta clonotypes carried fewer insertions; young adult naive repertoires showed a weaker similar trend, while memory repertoires showed none. Because the same donors could not be followed over many years, conclusions were based on cross-sectional statistical analysis. Out-of-frame TCR alpha sequences shared between twins showed an excess of low generation-probability sequences compared with coincidental sharing between unrelated individuals.

Every donor was a healthy Caucasian. The study also sequenced three unrelated non-twin adults: a male aged 18 to 29, a male aged 50 to 60 and a female aged 50 to 60. Miltenyi CD45RO+ enrichment and human naive T-cell isolation kits were used to isolate memory (CD45RO+) and naive T cells from PBMC. The CDR3 contains 15 residues, cysteine and phenylalanine counted. This entry keeps only the CDR3 DNA: 45 bases, framed from base 1. From the germline V gene (reference sequence), CDR1 is LNHNV and CDR2 is YYDKDF. Trimming leaves V shorter by 2 bases and J shorter by 8 bases, with the junction holding 7 bases beyond the gene matches. Library prep was done by 5' RACE. The sequencer was an Illumina HiSeq 2000. A universal primer binding site was introduced by template switching, and a unique molecular identifier was present in the final cDNA, enabling accurate counting of TCR cDNA molecules. Specific primers in the conserved constant-segment region were used to synthesize first-strand cDNA for the TCR alpha and beta chains. To control for contamination, every cDNA library carried two barcodes: a SMART-Mk sample barcode plus Illumina barcodes. TruSeq adapter sequences along with Illumina sample barcodes were introduced in two successive PCR steps. The Illumina HiSeq platform was used with custom primers to sequence TCR alpha and beta cDNA libraries. On the authors' methods: MiGEC processed the raw reads to extract unique molecular identifiers, while MiXCR was used to determine the CDR3 positions. Recombination models were inferred per individual with the repgenHMM and IGoR tools using an EM algorithm. The tcR package in R was used for shared clonotype analysis, with sharing normalized by the product of cloneset sizes. To study raw recombination free of thymic and clonal selection effects, out-of-frame nonproductive sequences were analyzed. Through fastp at Q25 and MiXCR, TCRdb rebuilt clones from the public reads, retaining in-frame beta chains. Entries that share a CDR3 protein sequence are merged under the most common genes and DNA. TCRdb, not the authors, supplied the V and J calls. The sample profile shows about 700,000 distinct CDR3 sequences; approximately 6% of them were found once. The ten biggest clones cover around 1.9% of the sample.

This clonotype was counted at least ten times. There is no known antigen for this receptor. There are no base qualities to consult, and no much larger clone falls within one base. The sequencing sample was made of naive T cells sorted from blood. The cell subset or site label, read with the paper, signifies: cells isolated with a human naive T-cell isolation kit. The V and J genes are TRBV15 and TRBJ2-4, with TRBD1 identical over 9 junction bases. This TCR was sampled from a man aged 18 to 30 in good health. The DNA reads TGTGCCACCAGCAGAACCGGGACAGGGACCGACATTCAGTACTTC. Its translation is CATSRTGTGTDIQYF.